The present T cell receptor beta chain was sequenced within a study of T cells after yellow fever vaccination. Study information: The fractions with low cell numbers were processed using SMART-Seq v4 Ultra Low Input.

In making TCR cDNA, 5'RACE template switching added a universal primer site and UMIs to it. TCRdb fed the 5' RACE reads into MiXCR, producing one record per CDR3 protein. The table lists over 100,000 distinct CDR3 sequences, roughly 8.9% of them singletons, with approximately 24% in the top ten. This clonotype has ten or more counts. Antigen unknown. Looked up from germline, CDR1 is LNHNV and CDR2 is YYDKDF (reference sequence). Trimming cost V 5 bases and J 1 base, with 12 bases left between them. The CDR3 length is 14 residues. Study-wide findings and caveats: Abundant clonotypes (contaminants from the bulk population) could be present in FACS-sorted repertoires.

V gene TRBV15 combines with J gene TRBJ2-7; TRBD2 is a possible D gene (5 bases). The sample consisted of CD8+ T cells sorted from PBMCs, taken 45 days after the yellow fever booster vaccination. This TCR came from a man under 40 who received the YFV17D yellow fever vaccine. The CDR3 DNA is TGTGCCACCAGCGTCCGGGGTAGTTCCTACGAGCAGTACTTC. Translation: CATSVRGSSYEQYF.